The text below deals with one T cell receptor beta chain. Its specificity is unknown. This entry belongs to a study of T cell responses to AZD1222 COVID-19 vaccine. Study-wide results and limits: Only six or seven AZD1222 recipients tested seropositive at baseline. The sample set comprised mostly white British donors with more females, and clonal diversity was possibly underestimated.

Germline lookup yields CDR1 MNHEY and CDR2 SVGEGT. J lost 4 bases, V lost 1 base, and 7 bases had no gene match. The CDR3 extends over 16 amino acids. Some clones are missing from TCRdb's copy, which holds only in-frame ones; the method was immunoSEQ multiplex PCR. The repertoire includes more than 95,000 clones, approximately 90% of them detected once, and 6% to 8% sits in the top ten. This receptor was obtained from an adult who received the AZD1222 COVID-19 vaccine. The sample here was peripheral blood, taken 28 days after the second AZD1222 dose. The rearrangement uses TRBV6-2 or TRBV6-3 and TRBJ2-1; 7 bases map to TRBD1. The CDR3 spells CASSYFGTASYNEQFF. The CDR3 coding sequence is TGTGCCAGCAGTTACTTTGGGACAGCGTCATACAATGAGCAGTTCTTC.